This T cell receptor beta chain was captured in a study of T cell responses to AZD1222 COVID-19 vaccine. At the level of the study: Second doses were pooled across both intervals (about 4 or about 12 weeks). Study results and limitations: Mostly white British, mostly female donors; authors suggested clonal diversity may be underestimated. Reportedly, nearly half the spike-specific TCRs target unmutated variant regions. Repertoire sampling occurred only after the peak T cell response.

The repertoire was sequenced with immunoSEQ multiplex PCR; TCRdb's copy has only in-frame clones and lacks some. The table lists about 120,000 clones, 90% of them singletons. Trimming pared 1 base from V and 7 bases from J, leaving 11 bases between. The CDR3 sequence is 15 residues long. Germline CDR1 reads KGHSH; CDR2 reads LQKENI. Comments on this clone: The antigen is unknown.

The sequenced sample was peripheral blood, obtained on day 0 of AZD1222 vaccination. This chain uses TRBV18 with TRBJ1-6; D is ambiguous. This TCR came from an adult in good health. CDR3 amino acids: CASSPQRGDNSPLHF. In DNA, the CDR3 is TGTGCCAGCTCACCACAGCGGGGTGACAATTCACCCCTCCACTTT.